This T cell receptor beta chain was sequenced during a study of T-cell memory formation after mild COVID-19. Overall study: TCR clusters were mostly confined to one donor each.

The germline CDR1 and CDR2 sequences are SGHRS and YFSETQ. This CDR3 contains 16 residues. V was trimmed by 4 bases and J by 7 bases, leaving 21 bases between them. Turning to this clonotype: Its specificity is unknown.

The TCR alpha and TCR beta cDNA libraries, bearing sample barcodes and UMIs, were generated by 5'RACE using constant-segment primers. Using its own MiXCR run on the 5' RACE reads, TCRdb lists one record per CDR3 protein. The sample lists 450,000 to 700,000 distinct CDR3 sequences; over 15% were seen once. Points from the study as a whole: There was a balanced CD4/CD8 profile in clones contracting day 15 to 85, and later expanders leaned CD4+. Cross-reactive memory apparently joined, as some responding clones appeared in pre-infection memory.

Sequenced sample: PBMCs or a T cell subset sorted from them (not recorded which). The chain uses TRBV5-1 and TRBJ1-3; possible D gene TRBD1, 6 bases. The sequence derives from an adult woman who had mild COVID-19 (a few samples of this study predate the infection). Cell type and time point are not known. The CDR3 spells CASSPNPGQVVNTIYF. CDR3 in DNA: TGCGCCAGCAGCCCGAATCCGGGACAAGTGGTGAACACCATATATTTT.